Listed below are T cell receptor beta chains from one sample, sequenced in a study of blood T cell repertoires in COVID-19. TCRdb keeps only in-frame clones here, not all; method: immunoSEQ multiplex PCR. The sample holds around 140,000 clones, approximately 89% seen once. The specimen was peripheral blood. Every receptor here comes from a man aged 55 to 70 with active or convalescent COVID-19. CDR3s include the opening cysteine and the closing phenylalanine or tryptophan. The D gene is left open where the match is weak. Rows may omit the clone size; those that give it use once, few, many or a size class.

CDR3nt: TGTGCCAGCTCACGCCGGGACAGGGAGGCCGGGGAGCTGTTTTTT; CDR3aa: CASSRRDREAGELFF; abundance: -; len: 15; v_gene: TRBV18; d_gene: TRBD1; j_gene: TRBJ2-2
CDR3nt: TGCGCCAGCAGCTTGGCTCGGAGGTCGGACACTGAAGCTTTCTTT; CDR3aa: CASSLARRSDTEAFF; abundance: few; len: 15; v_gene: TRBV5-1; d_gene: -; j_gene: TRBJ1-1
CDR3nt: TGTGCCAGCAGCCCGGGACAGGGGGCGTATGTTGGCAATCAGCCCCAGCATTTT; CDR3aa: CASSPGQGAYVGNQPQHF; abundance: once; len: 18; v_gene: TRBV6-2/TRBV6-3; d_gene: TRBD1; j_gene: TRBJ1-5
CDR3nt: TGTGCCAGCAGAAGACAGGTTAGTCCTACAAGTGAGCAGTTCTTC; CDR3aa: CASRRQVSPTSEQFF; abundance: -; len: 15; v_gene: TRBV6-5; d_gene: -; j_gene: TRBJ2-1
CDR3nt: TGTGCCAGCAGCTTGGCCCGTGGCGGGAGGGCCTACGAGCAGTACTTC; CDR3aa: CASSLARGGRAYEQYF; abundance: -; len: 16; v_gene: TRBV5-4; d_gene: TRBD2; j_gene: TRBJ2-7
CDR3nt: TGTGCCAGTAGTAGGACCGGGACAGGGGGTCAACAAGAGACCCAGTACTTC; CDR3aa: CASSRTGTGGQQETQYF; abundance: once; len: 17; v_gene: TRBV19; d_gene: TRBD1; j_gene: TRBJ2-5
CDR3nt: TGTGCCAGCAGTTTAGCAGGGGGGAATTCACCCCTCCACTTT; CDR3aa: CASSLAGGNSPLHF; abundance: -; len: 14; v_gene: TRBV27; d_gene: TRBD1; j_gene: TRBJ1-6
CDR3nt: TGTGCCAGCAGCTCGACTAGCGGGAAGCGGGAGACCCAGTACTTC; CDR3aa: CASSSTSGKRETQYF; abundance: -; len: 15; v_gene: TRBV5-4; d_gene: TRBD2; j_gene: TRBJ2-5
CDR3nt: TGTGCCTGGGCCCGTCAAGAGACCCAGTACTTC; CDR3aa: CAWARQETQYF; abundance: -; len: 11; v_gene: TRBV30; d_gene: -; j_gene: TRBJ2-5
CDR3nt: TGTGCCAGCAGACCGACAGGGAACGCTAACTATGGCTACACCTTC; CDR3aa: CASRPTGNANYGYTF; abundance: -; len: 15; v_gene: TRBV5-6; d_gene: TRBD1; j_gene: TRBJ1-2
CDR3nt: TGTGCCAGCAGCTTGGGCGGAATGGGTTGGGCCTACGAGCAGTACTTC; CDR3aa: CASSLGGMGWAYEQYF; abundance: once; len: 16; v_gene: TRBV5-6; d_gene: -; j_gene: TRBJ2-7
CDR3nt: TGCGCCAGCAGCCCCGACCCGGGACAGGGGGAGCAGTTCTTC; CDR3aa: CASSPDPGQGEQFF; abundance: once; len: 14; v_gene: TRBV5-1; d_gene: TRBD1; j_gene: TRBJ2-1
CDR3nt: TGTGCCAGCATTGGGGCTAATACGCAGTATTTT; CDR3aa: CASIGANTQYF; abundance: -; len: 11; v_gene: TRBV2; d_gene: -; j_gene: TRBJ2-3
CDR3nt: TGTGCCAGTAGTGCCCCAGGGGCGAAACTTTATGGCTACACCTTC; CDR3aa: CASSAPGAKLYGYTF; abundance: -; len: 15; v_gene: TRBV19; d_gene: -; j_gene: TRBJ1-2
CDR3nt: TGTGCCAGTAGTATCGGGACAGTCTATGGCTACACCTTC; CDR3aa: CASSIGTVYGYTF; abundance: -; len: 13; v_gene: TRBV19; d_gene: TRBD1; j_gene: TRBJ1-2
CDR3nt: TGTGCCAGCAGCTTGTCCGCGGGTTCCTACGAGCAGTACTTC; CDR3aa: CASSLSAGSYEQYF; abundance: -; len: 14; v_gene: TRBV5-5; d_gene: -; j_gene: TRBJ2-7
CDR3nt: TGCAGTGCTAGCCCACATAATGAGCAGTTCTTC; CDR3aa: CSASPHNEQFF; abundance: few; len: 11; v_gene: TRBV20-1; d_gene: -; j_gene: TRBJ2-1
CDR3nt: TGTGCCAGCTCACCACCGGGTCAGGAAGGCAATCAGCCCCAGCATTTT; CDR3aa: CASSPPGQEGNQPQHF; abundance: -; len: 16; v_gene: TRBV18; d_gene: -; j_gene: TRBJ1-5
CDR3nt: TGTGCCACCAGCAGAGACAGGGTCAGTACGCAGTATTTT; CDR3aa: CATSRDRVSTQYF; abundance: -; len: 13; v_gene: TRBV15; d_gene: -; j_gene: TRBJ2-3
CDR3nt: TGCGCCAGCAGCCAGCCCCCCGGGGGCTACACCTTC; CDR3aa: CASSQPPGGYTF; abundance: -; len: 12; v_gene: TRBV4-3; d_gene: -; j_gene: TRBJ1-2
CDR3nt: TGTGCCAGCAGCCCGGAAGCGGGAGGCTTCACAGATACGCAGTATTTT; CDR3aa: CASSPEAGGFTDTQYF; abundance: -; len: 16; v_gene: TRBV5-5; d_gene: TRBD2; j_gene: TRBJ2-3
CDR3nt: TGTGCCAGCAGTTTAGGGGAGGAATATACGCAGTATTTT; CDR3aa: CASSLGEEYTQYF; abundance: -; len: 13; v_gene: TRBV12-3/TRBV12-4; d_gene: -; j_gene: TRBJ2-3
CDR3nt: TGTGCCAGCAGTCCGCAACAGGGTCCTGGCTACACCTTC; CDR3aa: CASSPQQGPGYTF; abundance: once; len: 13; v_gene: TRBV6-6; d_gene: -; j_gene: TRBJ1-2
CDR3nt: TGTGCCAGCAGTTTATCAGTGGGCGGGTACGAGCAGTACTTC; CDR3aa: CASSLSVGGYEQYF; abundance: -; len: 14; v_gene: TRBV27; d_gene: -; j_gene: TRBJ2-7
CDR3nt: TGTGCCAGCAGTTTCCGCCGACAGGACCAAGAGACCCAGTACTTC; CDR3aa: CASSFRRQDQETQYF; abundance: -; len: 15; v_gene: TRBV27; d_gene: -; j_gene: TRBJ2-5
CDR3nt: TGTGCCTGGAGTGAAGGACAGGGACGTAGTGAAAAACTGTTTTTT; CDR3aa: CAWSEGQGRSEKLFF; abundance: -; len: 15; v_gene: TRBV30; d_gene: TRBD1; j_gene: TRBJ1-4
CDR3nt: TGTGCCAGCAGTCCAGGGTATTATCAGCCCCAGCATTTT; CDR3aa: CASSPGYYQPQHF; abundance: -; len: 13; v_gene: TRBV6-5; d_gene: -; j_gene: TRBJ1-5
CDR3nt: TGTGCCAGCAGTGGACAGGGGGCTCCAATGTACTTC; CDR3aa: CASSGQGAPMYF; abundance: once; len: 12; v_gene: TRBV7-2; d_gene: TRBD1; j_gene: TRBJ2-5
CDR3nt: TGTGCCAGCAGTACTTCAGGGTCCTACGAGCAGTACTTC; CDR3aa: CASSTSGSYEQYF; abundance: -; len: 13; v_gene: TRBV6-6; d_gene: -; j_gene: TRBJ2-7
CDR3nt: TGTGCCAGCAGCTTAGTAGGGTCTAGCCCCTTCTACGAGCAGTACTTC; CDR3aa: CASSLVGSSPFYEQYF; abundance: -; len: 16; v_gene: TRBV11-1; d_gene: -; j_gene: TRBJ2-7
CDR3nt: TGCGCCAGCAGCCAAGAAGCGGGAGGGTGGGAGACCCAGTACTTC; CDR3aa: CASSQEAGGWETQYF; abundance: -; len: 15; v_gene: TRBV4-3; d_gene: TRBD2; j_gene: TRBJ2-5
CDR3nt: TGTGCCAGCAGGCCGGGACAGGGGGCGACCGGGGAGCTGTTTTTT; CDR3aa: CASRPGQGATGELFF; abundance: -; len: 15; v_gene: TRBV27; d_gene: TRBD1; j_gene: TRBJ2-2
CDR3nt: TGTGCCTGGAGTGTAGGGGGCGTTTCGCTCGAGCAGTACTTC; CDR3aa: CAWSVGGVSLEQYF; abundance: -; len: 14; v_gene: TRBV30; d_gene: TRBD1; j_gene: TRBJ2-7
CDR3nt: TGTGCCAGCAGGTACTACAGGGTCCAAGAGACCCAGTACTTC; CDR3aa: CASRYYRVQETQYF; abundance: -; len: 14; v_gene: TRBV5-8; d_gene: -; j_gene: TRBJ2-5
CDR3nt: TGTGCCACCAGCAAATTAAGGGGGCATGGGGCCAACGTCCTGACTTTC; CDR3aa: CATSKLRGHGANVLTF; abundance: -; len: 16; v_gene: TRBV15; d_gene: TRBD1; j_gene: TRBJ2-6
CDR3nt: TGTGCCAGCACCCTTACCCAGGGGAACACTGAAGCTTTCTTT; CDR3aa: CASTLTQGNTEAFF; abundance: few; len: 14; v_gene: TRBV6-5; d_gene: -; j_gene: TRBJ1-1
CDR3nt: TGTGCCAGCAGCTTAGGGGACAGGGTCTCTTTGGGAGCTTTCTTT; CDR3aa: CASSLGDRVSLGAFF; abundance: -; len: 15; v_gene: TRBV13; d_gene: TRBD1; j_gene: TRBJ1-1
CDR3nt: TGTGCCAGCAGTGTTTTGGCCCAATCCGAGCAGTACTTC; CDR3aa: CASSVLAQSEQYF; abundance: -; len: 13; v_gene: TRBV2; d_gene: -; j_gene: TRBJ2-7
CDR3nt: TGTGCCAGCAGGACCCTATCAGGGGGCAATCAGCCCCAGCATTTT; CDR3aa: CASRTLSGGNQPQHF; abundance: -; len: 15; v_gene: TRBV6-5; d_gene: -; j_gene: TRBJ1-5
CDR3nt: TGTGCCAGCAGTTCTGTCGACCCCGGGGGAACCGGGGAGCTGTTTTTT; CDR3aa: CASSSVDPGGTGELFF; abundance: -; len: 16; v_gene: TRBV28; d_gene: -; j_gene: TRBJ2-2
CDR3nt: TGTGCCACCAGCCGCTTACCCCTCTCTCGCGGTATCTCTTACGAGCAGTACTTC; CDR3aa: CATSRLPLSRGISYEQYF; abundance: -; len: 18; v_gene: TRBV15; d_gene: -; j_gene: TRBJ2-7
CDR3nt: TGTGCCAGCAGTTTCCGGGACACCACCTACGAGCAGTACTTC; CDR3aa: CASSFRDTTYEQYF; abundance: -; len: 14; v_gene: TRBV6-5; d_gene: -; j_gene: TRBJ2-7
CDR3nt: TGCGCCAGCAGCTTGGCAGGGAGGGTGAGCACTGAAGCTTTCTTT; CDR3aa: CASSLAGRVSTEAFF; abundance: -; len: 15; v_gene: TRBV5-1; d_gene: -; j_gene: TRBJ1-1
CDR3nt: TGTGCCAGCATTAGCTCCTATAATTCACCCCTCCACTTT; CDR3aa: CASISSYNSPLHF; abundance: once; len: 13; v_gene: TRBV28; d_gene: -; j_gene: TRBJ1-6
CDR3nt: TGTGCCAGCAGTTCCACATGGTTCCCTGGAAACACCATATATTTT; CDR3aa: CASSSTWFPGNTIYF; abundance: -; len: 15; v_gene: TRBV6-2/TRBV6-3; d_gene: -; j_gene: TRBJ1-3
CDR3nt: TGTGCCAGCAGTGAAGCCGGGACAGGGAACGAAAAACTGTTTTTT; CDR3aa: CASSEAGTGNEKLFF; abundance: few; len: 15; v_gene: TRBV2; d_gene: TRBD1; j_gene: TRBJ1-4
CDR3nt: TGTGCCAGCAGTTCCCGCTGGAGAGTCTATGGCTACACCTTC; CDR3aa: CASSSRWRVYGYTF; abundance: once; len: 14; v_gene: TRBV28; d_gene: -; j_gene: TRBJ1-2
CDR3nt: TGTGCCAGCAGTTTCTCCGCGGGAGGGCCGTTTCGAGAGCAGTACTTC; CDR3aa: CASSFSAGGPFREQYF; abundance: -; len: 16; v_gene: TRBV6-5; d_gene: TRBD2; j_gene: TRBJ2-7
CDR3nt: TGTGCCAGCTCACCAGGCAGATCCTACGAGCAGTACTTC; CDR3aa: CASSPGRSYEQYF; abundance: -; len: 13; v_gene: TRBV18; d_gene: -; j_gene: TRBJ2-7
CDR3nt: TGTGCCAGCAGCCGGCTAGCGGGAGCGTGGGCCGGGGAGCTGTTTTTT; CDR3aa: CASSRLAGAWAGELFF; abundance: -; len: 16; v_gene: TRBV7-2; d_gene: TRBD2; j_gene: TRBJ2-2
CDR3nt: TGTGCCAGCACCCCCGCCGGGACAGGGGGGTACGAGCAGTACTTC; CDR3aa: CASTPAGTGGYEQYF; abundance: -; len: 15; v_gene: TRBV6-5; d_gene: TRBD1; j_gene: TRBJ2-7
CDR3nt: TGCGCCAGCAGCTTGGGTTCTGCTAATGAAAAACTGTTTTTT; CDR3aa: CASSLGSANEKLFF; abundance: once; len: 14; v_gene: TRBV5-1; d_gene: -; j_gene: TRBJ1-4